This TCR beta chain was documented in a study of control samples from healthy donors and cancer patients. This CDR3 region has 15 residues. V lost 7 bases and J 5 bases, leaving 18 bases between the germline ends. Germline V gene lookup returns CDR1 SGHNT and CDR2 YYREEE (reference sequence). TCRdb keeps only in-frame clones here, not all; method: immunoSEQ multiplex PCR. The sample holds 80,000 to 100,000 clones, roughly 92% seen once. Specimen: blood. The chain uses TRBV5-4 and TRBJ2-2, with D possibly TRBD1 on 6 matching bases. The TCR sequence derives from a human donor in good health. The donor label of this sample is uncertain. The CDR3 bases are TGTGCCAGCGCTATCCAGGGGCGGGCAACCGGGGAGCTGTTTTTT. It codes for CASAIQGRATGELFF.